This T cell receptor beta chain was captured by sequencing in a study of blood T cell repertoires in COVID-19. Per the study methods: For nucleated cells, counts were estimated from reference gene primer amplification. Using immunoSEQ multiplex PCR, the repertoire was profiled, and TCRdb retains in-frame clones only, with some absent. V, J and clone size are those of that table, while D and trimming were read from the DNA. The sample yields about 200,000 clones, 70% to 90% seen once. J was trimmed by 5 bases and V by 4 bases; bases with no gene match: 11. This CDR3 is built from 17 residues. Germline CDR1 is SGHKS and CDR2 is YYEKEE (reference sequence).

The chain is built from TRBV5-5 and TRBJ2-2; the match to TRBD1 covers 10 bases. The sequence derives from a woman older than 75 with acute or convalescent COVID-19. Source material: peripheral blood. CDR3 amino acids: CASSRLGQGFYTGELFF. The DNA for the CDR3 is TGTGCCAGCAGCCGATTGGGACAGGGGTTTTATACCGGGGAGCTGTTTTTT. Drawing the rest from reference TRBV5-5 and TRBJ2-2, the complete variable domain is DAGVTQSPTHLIKTRGQQVTLRCSPISGHKSVSWYQQVLGQGPQFIFQYYEKEERGRGNFPDRFSARQFPNYSSELNVNALLLGDSALYLCASSRLGQGFYTGELFFGEGSRLTVL.